This TCR beta chain was observed in a study of blood T cell repertoires in COVID-19. Whole-study context: Samples came from the United States, Italy and Spain, spanning acute and convalescent COVID-19.

Data came from immunoSEQ multiplex PCR; TCRdb stores just in-frame clones and leaves some out. The sample includes about 40,000 clones, 87% seen only once; the top ten take 9.6%. CDR3 size: 17 residues. The germline V gene encodes CDR1 MNHEY and CDR2 SVGEGT. The V end lost 5 bases, the J end lost 12 bases, and 29 bases lay between the germline ends. This rearrangement joins TRBV6-2 or TRBV6-3 to TRBJ2-1; D is possibly TRBD2 (6 bases). Sequencing input: peripheral blood. The TCR was taken from an elderly woman with active COVID-19. The CDR3: CASSQYRGGYQGSGQFF. The CDR3 DNA follows: TGTGCCAGCAGTCAGTACCGCGGAGGGTATCAGGGAAGCGGGCAGTTCTTC.